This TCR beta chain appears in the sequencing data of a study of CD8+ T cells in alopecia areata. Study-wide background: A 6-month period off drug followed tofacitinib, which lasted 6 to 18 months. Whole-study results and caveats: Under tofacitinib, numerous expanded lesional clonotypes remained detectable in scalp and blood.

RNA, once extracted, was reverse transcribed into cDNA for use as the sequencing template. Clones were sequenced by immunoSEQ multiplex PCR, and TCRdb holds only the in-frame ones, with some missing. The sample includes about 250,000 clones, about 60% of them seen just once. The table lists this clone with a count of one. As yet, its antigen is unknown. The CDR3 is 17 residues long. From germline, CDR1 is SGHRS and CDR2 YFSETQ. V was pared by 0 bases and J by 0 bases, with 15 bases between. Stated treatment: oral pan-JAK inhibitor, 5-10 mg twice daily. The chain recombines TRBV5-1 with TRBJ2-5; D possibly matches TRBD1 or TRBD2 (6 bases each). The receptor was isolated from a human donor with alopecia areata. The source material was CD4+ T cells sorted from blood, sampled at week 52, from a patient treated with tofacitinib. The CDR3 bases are TGCGCCAGCAGCTTGGGGGCCGGGGGCATGTACCAAGAGACCCAGTACTTC. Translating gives CASSLGAGGMYQETQYF.